This T cell receptor (beta chain) was sequenced for a study of Graves' ophthalmopathy and Graves' hyperthyroidism. Findings and caveats of the study: Both a 70.59% sensitivity and an approximately 76% specificity characterized the model's predictions of ophthalmopathy progression. Blood also contained most of the expanded thyroid clonotypes above 0.001 frequency.

Germline CDR1 reads SQVTM; CDR2 reads ANQGSEA. The CDR3 has 13 residues. With 4 bases removed from V and 0 bases from J, the gap between germline ends came to 10 bases. CAS ≥3, NOSPECS ≥4, moderate-to-severe activity and duration under 3 months marked donors with ophthalmopathy. Patients with other autoimmune diseases, uncontrolled infections, pregnancy or lactation were excluded. Amplification targeted the TCR beta CDR3 regions, with RNA transcripts as the source material. Second-round multiplex PCR came after a first-round RT-PCR that employed HTBI primers. Each CDR3 protein is one row after TCRdb ran MiXCR on the multiplex PCR reads. The table has some 520,000 distinct CDR3 sequences, 13% to 15% seen once; the top ten hold approximately 9.8%. The table lists this clonotype with many counts. Its specificity is not known.

The specimen was blood. The origin of this receptor is a woman aged 25-40 years with Graves' ophthalmopathy. The chain couples TRBV29-1 to TRBJ2-7; D is undetermined. The CDR3 sequence: CSVAGLSSYEQYF. In nucleotides, the CDR3 is TGCAGCGTTGCAGGCCTTAGCTCCTACGAGCAGTACTTC.